This T cell receptor (beta chain) is from a study of blood T cells in healthy people across ages. Study-wide points: Long-lived and aged donors differed, with more naive CD4+ cells and higher diversity in the long-lived. With naive T cell percentage, TCR beta diversity showed a strong correlation.

The study drew donors from healthy Caucasian individuals in Russia aged 6 to 90. The CDR3 is 13 amino acids. V gave up 5 bases and J gave up 6 bases; unmatched junction bases: 5. Germline V gene data show CDR1 as DFQATT and CDR2 as SNEGSKA (reference sequence). Combining a sample-barcoded 5' primer with a J-beta primer mix, a second PCR ran for roughly 7 to 11 cycles. TCRdb re-called the 5' RACE reads with MiXCR, one entry per CDR3 protein. Found here are around 1.5 million distinct CDR3 sequences, around 36% of them singletons; the top ten hold around 11%. As to this clonotype: Its antigen remains unknown.

The sequence came from a woman aged 25 to 39 in good health. The sequenced sample was blood. This chain connects TRBV20-1 to TRBJ1-3, with 9 positions matching TRBD1. CDR3 loop: CSAFDRGINTIYF. CDR3 nucleotides: TGCAGTGCTTTTGACAGGGGGATAAACACCATATATTTT.